The T cell receptor (beta chain) under discussion was sequenced for a study of shared clonotypes between healthy human individuals. The wider study: CD4 naive and CD4 memory each took three plates per donor, while CD8 naive took two and CD8 memory one.

Sequencing was performed with immunoSEQ multiplex PCR; in TCRdb, only in-frame clones are kept and a portion is missing. The sample has 2 million to 2.5 million clones, 85% to 95% seen once. Concerning this clone: Its antigen is unknown.

General observations from the study: Four donors showed sharing of approximately 5% of naive CD4 clonotypes. The study drew on few donors, limiting represented genetic and exposure-history diversity. Naive subsets tended to show greater estimated richness than memory subsets.

V was clipped by 0 bases and J by 11 bases, with 7 bases between them. Germline lookup yields CDR1 LNHDA and CDR2 SQIVND (reference sequence). CDR3 length: 11 residues. The receptor comes from a man between 18 and 29 years old in good health. Some clones in this sample may be carry-over from other donors' samples. The sequenced material came from naive CD4+ T cells from PBMCs. As for subset: CD45RA+ positively selected. The chain couples TRBV19 to TRBJ1-1; D is undetermined. In DNA form, the CDR3 reads TGTGCCAGTAGTATAGACTTAGGTGCTTTCTTT. It is translated as CASSIDLGAFF.